This T cell receptor beta chain was recorded in a study of T cells in women clearing cervical HPV infection. Study findings and constraints: Richness differences could reflect unmeasured T-cell content per sample.

Comments on this clone: Its matching antigen is unknown. The sequenced fragment ends 3 residues before the CDR3 boundary, so the rest is inferred from the germline J gene.

Clones were read by immunoSEQ multiplex PCR, and TCRdb kept only the in-frame ones, dropping some. The sample spans 30,000 or so clones; the ten largest clones claim under 8%. CDR1 and CDR2 from the germline V gene are SNHLY and FYNNEI. V was clipped by 8 bases and J by 6 bases, with 13 bases between them. This CDR3 comprises 12 residues. V is TRBV2 and J is TRBJ1-2; TRBD1 might be the D (6 bases). The clonotype comes from a woman aged 18-70 years with a cervical HPV16 infection that either progressed to CIN3+ or cleared (not recorded which). The source material was blood buffy coat. This chain's CDR3 is CASRRDNNGYTF. The DNA read from the CDR3 is TGTGCCAGCCGCCGGGACAATAATGGC.